This T cell receptor (beta chain) came from a study of radiotherapy plus CTLA-4 blockade in lung cancer. The CDR3 loop spans 16 amino acids. CDR1 MGHRA and CDR2 YSYEKL come from the germline V gene. V lost 1 base to trimming and J lost 1 base; unmatched junction nucleotides: 5. Only in-frame clones appear in the TCRdb table, and some are missing; sequencing was by immunoSEQ multiplex PCR. The data contain approximately 52,000 clones, 65% to 85% of them singletons. V usage is TRBV4-1 and J usage is TRBJ2-7, with 9 bases fitting TRBD1. The receptor was isolated from a human donor with non-small cell lung cancer whose response to radiotherapy plus ipilimumab could not be evaluated. The source material was peripheral blood, sampled from a patient treated with radiotherapy plus ipilimumab. The CDR3 region is CASSQGPGQGSYEQYF. The CDR3 bases are TGCGCCAGCAGCCAAGGGCCGGGACAGGGATCCTACGAGCAGTACTTC.